This TCR beta chain emerged from a study of T-cell memory formation after mild COVID-19. General study findings and limits: Largely, contracting CD4+ clones fell within CM and EM, and contracting CD8+ clones within EMRA.

Each CDR3 protein gets one entry after TCRdb re-called the 5' RACE reads with MiXCR. The sample consists of 75,000 to 95,000 distinct CDR3 sequences, roughly an eighth of them appearing once. Many counts were recorded for this clonotype. Its antigen is currently unknown. V lost 6 bases to trimming and J lost 1 base, with 10 bases between them. This CDR3 is 14 amino acids long. The chain couples TRBV12-3 or TRBV12-4 to TRBJ2-1, with a tentative D call TRBD1 (5 bases). The sequenced sample consisted of PBMCs or a T cell subset sorted from them (not recorded which). This TCR was recovered from an adult woman who had mild COVID-19 (a few samples of this study predate the infection). Cell type and time point are not known. In nucleotides, the CDR3 is TGTGCCAGCAGCGAGACAGAGTCCTACAATGAGCAGTTCTTC. It is translated as CASSETESYNEQFF.